This note documents a single TCR beta chain sequence. Its target is unknown. This sample was included in a study of T cell responses to AZD1222 COVID-19 vaccine. Study outcomes and limitations: At baseline, seropositivity was found in only six or seven AZD1222 recipients.

The germline gives CDR1 LNHDA, CDR2 SQIVND (reference sequence). Unmatched junction bases numbered 15, after V lost 11 bases and J lost 8 bases. The CDR3 loop spans 14 amino acids. The data were produced by immunoSEQ multiplex PCR, yet TCRdb's version contains in-frame clones alone and is incomplete. Here the sample spans 110,000 to 150,000 clones, roughly 93% being singletons. This sequence joins TRBV19 and TRBJ1-2; 9 nucleotides agree with TRBD1. This clonotype was obtained from an adult in good health. The sequencing used peripheral blood, collected on day 0 of AZD1222 vaccination. CDR3 nucleotide sequence: TGTGCCGGCCACCCAACAGGGGGCGGAGAAGGCTACACCTTC. Encoded protein: CAGHPTGGGEGYTF.